The clone carrying this T cell receptor (beta chain) is a singleton in its sample. Unique molecular identifiers featured in each of the TCR beta cDNA libraries. TCRdb fed the PCR reads into MiXCR, producing one record per CDR3 protein. The sample lists about 680,000 distinct CDR3 sequences; more than 50% were seen once. The source of the sample is a study of post-analysis software for immune sequencing data. This clonotype was sampled from a girl between 2 and 10 years old with multiple sclerosis. Sequencing used blood.

The CDR3: CASSLGTAGNTEAFF. The DNA for the CDR3 is TGTGCCAGCAGCCTAGGGACTGCGGGGAACACTGAAGCTTTCTTT. The genes are TRBV3-1 and TRBJ1-1, with a tentative D call TRBD1 (5 bases). The ends were cut back, 4 bases at V and 1 base at J, with 13 bases in the middle. The CDR3 has 15 residues. The germline V gene encodes CDR1 LGHDT and CDR2 YNNKEL (reference sequence).